Presented here are 11 T cell receptor beta chains from one specimen sequenced in a study of blood T cells in healthy people across ages. Primers used in a second PCR of about 6 to 11 cycles were a sample-barcoded 5' primer and a J-beta primer mix. TCRdb recomputed calls from the 5' RACE reads with MiXCR, one row per CDR3 protein. Among around 1,800,000 distinct CDR3 sequences, 35% to 50% were seen once, and the ten largest hold under 25%. The sample taken for sequencing was blood. The receptors were sampled from a human donor in good health.

This clonotype has a single count. A read error may account for a junction end that differs from germline. The gene calls are TRBV29-1 and TRBJ1-4, with D possibly matching TRBD1 (6 bases). CDR1 and CDR2 (germline): SQVTM, ANQGSEA. CDR3 length equals 12 residues. The CDR3 sequence is CSVSGDDEKLYF. CDR3 coding DNA: TGCAGCGTATCAGGGGATGATGAAAAACTGTATTTT.

The table lists this clonotype with a few counts. CDR3 DNA: TGTGCCAGCAGCTTTCCCCCAGGGAGGGAGGAGACCCAGTACTTC. It encodes CASSFPPGREETQYF. The rearrangement uses TRBV11-3 and TRBJ2-5, with 7 positions matching TRBD2. V dropped 3 bases and J dropped 5; count of bases not matched to a gene: 9. Germline V gene data show CDR1 as SGHNT and CDR2 as YENEEA. The CDR3 has 15 residues.

This chain joins TRBV7-2 and TRBJ2-1; 8 bases match TRBD2. Per germline, CDR1 SGHTA and CDR2 FQGNSA. V shed 5 bases and J 9 bases; nucleotides not matched to a gene: 12. The CDR3 is made up of 15 amino acids. This CDR3 is CASSLAGGASGEQFF. The CDR3 nucleotides are TGTGCCAGCAGCCTCGCGGGGGGAGCCTCGGGTGAGCAGTTCTTC.

The J gene is TRBJ2-3, the V gene TRBV9; possible D gene TRBD2, 5 bases. The germline V gene has CDR1 SGDLS and CDR2 YYNGEE. This CDR3 region has 14 residues. V was clipped by 0 bases and J by 5 bases, with 10 bases between them. CDR3 protein: CASSVVIRGDTQYF. The CDR3 DNA follows: TGTGCCAGCAGCGTAGTTATCCGGGGAGATACGCAGTATTTT.

This clonotype was seen more than once but under ten times. CDR3 in amino acids: CSARYSGEPPDQETQYF. CDR3 DNA: TGCAGTGCTAGATATAGCGGGGAACCCCCAGACCAAGAGACCCAGTACTTC. The chain combines TRBV20-1 with TRBJ2-5; 8 nucleotides line up with TRBD2. Germline V gene data show CDR1 as DFQATT and CDR2 as SNEGSKA (reference sequence). There are 17 residues in the CDR3. The ends lost 2 bases at V and 0 bases at J; junction bases unmatched: 11.

The table lists this clonotype with a count of one. J is TRBJ2-7 and V is TRBV7-2, with 10 nucleotides matching TRBD1. Germline assignment: CDR1 SGHTA and CDR2 FQGNSA. V was pared by 2 bases and J by 6 bases, with 13 bases of the junction left unmatched. The CDR3 is 17 residues long. This CDR3 reads CASSLWPKAGTGVEQYF. CDR3 sequence (DNA): TGTGCCAGCAGCTTATGGCCCAAGGCCGGGACAGGGGTCGAGCAGTACTTC.

This clonotype was seen more than once but under ten times. The chain recombines TRBV21-1 with TRBJ2-1; the listed D gene, TRBD2, was not tested against the DNA. TRBV21-1 is tagged as a pseudogene. The CDR3 totals 21 residues. The CDR3 sequence: CASSKRLGWAVQGIPYNEQFF. The CDR3 region has the DNA TGTGCCAGCAGCAAAAGGTTAGGATGGGCCGTCCAAGGAATTCCCTACAATGAGCAGTTCTTC.

The chain employs TRBV10-3 and TRBJ1-2; the D is unclear. CDR3 length: 18 amino acids. Germline-derived CDR1 and CDR2 are ENHRY and SYGVKD. V lost 7 bases and J 1 base, leaving 25 bases between the germline ends. CDR3: CAITRSVVAAQNNYGYTF. Here the CDR3 DNA reads TGTGCCATCACCAGGAGCGTCGTGGCAGCTCAAAATAACTATGGCTACACCTTC.

V gene TRBV5-1 combines with J gene TRBJ2-2; D is unresolved. This CDR3 contains 15 residues. Germline V gene lookup returns CDR1 SGHRS and CDR2 YFSETQ. V lost 3 bases and J lost 1, with 10 bases in between. The CDR3 DNA is TGCGCCAGCAGCTCTGGCGGAGAGAACACCGGGGAGCTGTTTTTT. The encoded protein is CASSSGGENTGELFF.

This clonotype was picked up a small number of times. V gene TRBV4-1 combines with J gene TRBJ1-2; tentative D call: TRBD1 (6 bases). In germline, CDR1 is MGHRA, CDR2 YSYEKL. The germline V and J ends were trimmed by 4 bases and 2 bases, with 14 bases remaining between them. This CDR3 has 15 amino acids. The CDR3 DNA is TGCGCCAGCAGCCGCGACCAGGGGTCCAACTATGGCTACACCTTC. This translates into CASSRDQGSNYGYTF.

The table lists this clonotype with a few counts. The V call is TRBV20-1, the J call TRBJ1-2; 7 nucleotides line up with TRBD1. Germline trimming cut 0 bases from V and 5 bases from J; bases unmatched to any gene: 9. Germline V lookup: CDR1 DFQATT, CDR2 SNEGSKA (reference sequence). This CDR3 has 15 residues. CDR3 loop: CSARETGSLGYGYTF. In DNA form, the CDR3 reads TGCAGTGCTAGAGAGACAGGGTCCTTGGGGTATGGCTACACCTTC.